The 11 T cell receptor beta chains listed next were all sequenced from one sample in a study of blood T cell repertoires in COVID-19. Method: immunoSEQ multiplex PCR; TCRdb's copy keeps in-frame clones and lacks some. The table lists some 260,000 clones, around 90% of them singletons. The sample taken for sequencing was peripheral blood. The receptors derive from a woman aged 30 to 39 with acute or convalescent COVID-19.

This clone was recorded only once. This chain's CDR3 is CASSSNHEQYF. CDR3 DNA sequence: TGTGCCAGCAGCTCTAACCACGAGCAGTACTTC. The V gene is TRBV11-2, the J gene TRBJ2-7; D is unclear. The CDR3 consists of 11 residues. Germline loops: CDR1 SGHAT, CDR2 FQNNGV. Between the trimmed V and J ends, which lost 4 bases and 5 bases, there was a span of 6 bases.

The V and J genes are TRBV15 and TRBJ2-1; D is perhaps TRBD2 (5 bases). V lost 1 base to trimming and J lost 0 bases, with 10 bases between them. This CDR3 is built from 16 residues. Germline CDR1 and CDR2: LNHNV and YYDKDF (reference sequence). CDR3 protein: CATSRGGQLSYNEQFF. Written as DNA, the CDR3 is TGTGCCACCAGCAGAGGAGGGCAGCTCTCCTACAATGAGCAGTTCTTC. Full variable domain (remainder filled in from reference TRBV15 and TRBJ2-1): DAMVIQNPRYQVTQFGKPVTLSCSQTLNHNVMYWYQQKSSQAPKLLFHYYDKDFNNEADTPDNFQSRRPNTSFCFLDIRSPGLGDTAMYLCATSRGGQLSYNEQFFGPGTRLTVL.

V and J are TRBV7-3 and TRBJ2-1; 9 bases line up with TRBD2. The CDR3 is 19 amino acids. The germline gives CDR1 SGHTA, CDR2 FQGTGA. With 1 base clipped from V and 7 bases from J, the junction kept 17 bases outside the gene matches. CDR3 sequence (DNA): TGTGCCAGCAGCTTAAACCCTCGGGTAGCGGGAGTTTATCGGAATGAGCAGTTCTTC. It specifies CASSLNPRVAGVYRNEQFF. Looking up the rest from reference TRBV7-3 and TRBJ2-1 gives the full variable domain: GAGVSQTPSNKVTEKGKYVELRCDPISGHTALYWYRQSLGQGPEFLIYFQGTGAADDSGLPNDRFFAVRPEGSVSTLKIQRTERGDSAVYLCASSLNPRVAGVYRNEQFFGPGTRLTVL.

The V and J genes are TRBV19 and TRBJ2-6, with D perhaps matching TRBD1 (5 bases). Germline CDR1 LNHDA, CDR2 SQIVND (reference sequence). This CDR3 contains 15 residues. With 3 bases removed from V and 3 bases from J, the gap between germline ends came to 9 bases. The CDR3 is CASSMAGIGANVLTF. CDR3 in DNA: TGTGCCAGTAGTATGGCAGGGATTGGGGCCAACGTCCTGACTTTC.

The rearrangement uses TRBV9 and TRBJ1-6, with 7 bases lining up with TRBD1. In germline, CDR1 is SGDLS, CDR2 YYNGEE. V shed 0 bases and J 10 bases; nucleotides not matched to a gene: 7. The CDR3 covers 15 residues. The CDR3 DNA follows: TGTGCCAGCAGCGTAGGTCAGGGGGTCAGATCACCCCTCCACTTT. Translated: CASSVGQGVRSPLHF.

The chain recombines TRBV6-5 with TRBJ1-5; D uncertain. Trimming left V 4 bases short and J 0 bases short, with 7 bases between. The CDR3 consists of 14 residues. Germline V lookup: CDR1 MNHEY, CDR2 SVGAGI. The CDR3 DNA reads as TGTGCCAGCAGTTCCTTTTATAGCAATCAGCCCCAGCATTTT. It codes for CASSSFYSNQPQHF.

The CDR3 coding sequence is TGTGCCAGCAGCCCCGCGGGTGGCGGACGGAGTGAGCAGTTCTTC. This translates into CASSPAGGGRSEQFF. The chain combines TRBV7-2 with TRBJ2-1, with D maybe TRBD2 (5 bases). The CDR3 is 15 amino acids. V lost 5 bases to trimming and J lost 9 bases, with 20 bases between them. From germline, CDR1 is SGHTA and CDR2 FQGNSA.

The chain recombines TRBV27 with TRBJ1-1; D is possibly TRBD1 (6 bases). V lost 6 bases, J lost 5 bases, and 13 bases lay in between. The CDR3 extends over 13 amino acids. Germline V gene sequence: CDR1 MNHEY, CDR2 SMNVEV (reference sequence). The CDR3 sequence is CASRRSGETEAFF. The CDR3 DNA sequence: TGTGCCAGCAGGCGTTCAGGGGAGACTGAAGCTTTCTTT.

J is TRBJ1-2 and V is TRBV10-3, with D unresolved. This CDR3 has 17 amino acids. Germline loops: CDR1 ENHRY, CDR2 SYGVKD. V lost 6 bases and J 1 base, leaving 21 bases between the germline ends. In DNA, the CDR3 is TGTGCCATCAGGACTAGAAGCGGCGGTGAAATTAACTATGGCTACACCTTC. Translated: CAIRTRSGGEINYGYTF.

The V and J genes are TRBV5-6 and TRBJ1-4; D might be TRBD1 (6 bases). Per the germline V gene, CDR1 is SGHDT and CDR2 is YYEEEE. V was clipped by 0 bases and J by 5 bases, with 17 bases between them. The CDR3 has 17 residues. For the CDR3, the DNA is TGTGCCAGCAGCTTGGCCATGGGGGCAGTCGGAAATGAAAAACTGTTTTTT. Translated: CASSLAMGAVGNEKLFF.

V and J are TRBV4-1 and TRBJ1-2; 7 bases map to TRBD1. Germline V lookup: CDR1 MGHRA, CDR2 YSYEKL. CDR3 size: 15 residues. V shed 1 base and J 6 bases; nucleotides not matched to a gene: 8. The CDR3 protein is CASSQVGGTKDGYTF. The CDR3 bases are TGCGCCAGCAGCCAAGTAGGGGGCACAAAAGATGGCTACACCTTC.